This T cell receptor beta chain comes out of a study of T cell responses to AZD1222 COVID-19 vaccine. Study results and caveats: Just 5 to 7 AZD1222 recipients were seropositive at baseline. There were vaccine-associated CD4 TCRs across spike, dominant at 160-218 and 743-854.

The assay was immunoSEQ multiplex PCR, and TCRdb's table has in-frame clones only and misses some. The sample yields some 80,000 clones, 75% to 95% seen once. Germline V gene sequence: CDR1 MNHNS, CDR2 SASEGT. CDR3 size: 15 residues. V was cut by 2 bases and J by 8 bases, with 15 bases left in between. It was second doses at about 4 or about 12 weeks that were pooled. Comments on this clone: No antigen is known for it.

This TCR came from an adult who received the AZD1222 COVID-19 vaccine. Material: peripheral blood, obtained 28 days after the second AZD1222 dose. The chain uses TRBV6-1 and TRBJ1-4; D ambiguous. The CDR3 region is CASSERTHYREKLFF. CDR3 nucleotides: TGTGCCAGCAGTGAACGTACACATTATCGGGAAAAACTGTTTTTT.